This T cell receptor beta chain was documented in a study of T cells after yellow fever vaccination. Regarding the study as a whole: There was a possibility that FACS-sorted repertoires contained abundant clonotypes contaminating from the bulk population. Among all clonotypes, a small share was observed in both CD4 and CD8 compartments. Researchers report a weaker secondary response that nonetheless peaked faster, day 5 versus 15.

The CDR3 extends over 14 amino acids. V was pared by 1 base and J by 5 bases, with 9 bases between. CDR1 SEHNR and CDR2 FQNEAQ come from the germline V gene (reference sequence). This clonotype was seen a handful of times. Its specificity is not known. Universal primer sites and UMIs were introduced during 5'RACE template-switching synthesis of TCR cDNA. A single record per CDR3 protein comes from TCRdb applying MiXCR to the 5' RACE reads. The sample yields 500,000 to 650,000 distinct CDR3 sequences, about 15% seen once. The chain combines TRBV7-9 with TRBJ2-1; the D gene is possibly TRBD2 (5 bases). The TCR originated in a man between 18 and 29 years old who received the YFV17D yellow fever vaccine. This sample comprised PBMCs, obtained more than 4 days after the first yellow fever vaccination. The DNA for the CDR3 is TGTGCCAGCAGCTTAGGAGGGCTTAACAATGAGCAGTTCTTC. Translating it yields CASSLGGLNNEQFF.